The source of this T cell receptor beta chain is a study of cytomegalovirus exposure and HLA in healthy donors (dated by TCRdb to about 2017). Study-level background: According to a later analysis, the 110 or so validation repertoires were produced on the same platform as the 666 repertoires of the first cohort. The study aimed to test whether signatures of past pathogen exposure could be identified by cataloging public T cell receptors. Besides the first cohort of around 670 subjects, a separate validation cohort made up of 120 different subjects was used. The study combined high-throughput TCR immunosequencing, statistical association of individual TCRs with disease status, and machine learning to predict cytomegalovirus infection status.

Regarding this clone: No cognate antigen has been identified for it. Per-base quality was not reported, and no clone a single base away is much larger than it.

The library was made by the immunoSEQ multiplex PCR assay. From the authors' description of their analysis: A statistical classification framework was built to diagnose cytomegalovirus status from the catalog of TCR beta chain sequences. As stored in TCRdb, this immuneACCESS dataset retains in-frame rearrangements with V and J assigned. A fraction of the clones does not appear; measured against another copy, unresolved V genes explain less than half of the discrepancy, and the remainder lacks a known reason. Clonal size and the V and J genes are those of that table, whereas D and trimming came from the DNA. A total of roughly 150,000 clones appear in this sample, approximately 82% of them only once. The ten top clones hold 25% to 30% of the sample. The investigation overall reported the following: The classifier was reported to diagnose cytomegalovirus status with high specificity and sensitivity in both the original and validation cohorts. Subsequent analysis determined that TCRs grouped into clusters in the first cohort also showed a tendency toward co-occurrence across the 120 or so validation repertoires, and roughly 95% of cluster scores exceeded 0. A later analysis had no HLA typing for the validation cohort, so co-occurrence there was scored across all 120 repertoires. A total of some 180 TCR beta chains were listed by the study as associated with cytomegalovirus. According to the authors, the approach could potentially be generalized to other disease states and immunological phenotypes. Across donors, most TCR sequences were observed very rarely, whereas some public TCRs were present in many individuals. A few of the identified cytomegalovirus-associated TCR beta chains were confirmed in vitro to be specific for cytomegalovirus antigens.

The donors belonged to the validation cohort of over a hundred subjects, which was separate from the roughly 700-subject first cohort. Looking up the germline V gene (reference sequence) yields CDR1 SGHNT and CDR2 YYREEE. The CDR3, from cysteine to phenylalanine, totals 14 residues. Only the CDR3 DNA is retained, 42 bases long and in frame from the first base. A distance of 12 bases separates the germline ends of V and J, which lose 3 bases and 3 bases respectively. The origin of this receptor is a man aged 25 to 45 in good health and CMV-seropositive. The rearranged chain carries TRBV5-4 and TRBJ1-2, with a weak D call of TRBD1 (5 bases match). Sample: PBMCs. The sequenced DNA is TGTGCCAGCAGCTCCCAGTGGGGGGACTATGGCTACACCTTC. The encoded protein is CASSSQWGDYGYTF.